The entry that follows covers one T cell receptor beta chain sequence. Its antigen is still unknown. The CDR3 is cut off 3 residues early in the read; its end comes from the germline J gene. The data were obtained in a study of T cells in women clearing cervical HPV infection. About the research overall: Control women cleared a single incident HPV16 infection within 12 months. Case blood was drawn a median approximately 150 days after lesion detection. HLA type could not be excluded as a confounder. Study findings and constraints: Associations may precede or follow infection; HPV-specific or memory T cells were not isolated.

There are 15 residues in the CDR3. The germline V gene encodes CDR1 SQVTM and CDR2 ANQGSEA. The V gene end was trimmed by 6 bases and the J gene end by 3 bases; junction bases not matched to a gene: 11. Libraries were prepared by immunoSEQ multiplex PCR; TCRdb keeps only in-frame clonotypes and omits some of them. The sample totals 30,000 or so clones; its top ten clones hold roughly 3.6%. This TCR came from a woman between 18 and 69 years old with a cervical HPV16 infection that either progressed to CIN3+ or cleared (not recorded which). The source material was blood buffy coat. The chain is built from TRBV29-1 and TRBJ2-1, with TRBD2 identical over 7 bases. The DNA read from the CDR3 is TGCAGCGTCGGAACCGGGACTATACACTACAATGAG. Translated, it gives CSVGTGTIHYNE. The full CDR3 sequence reads CSVGTGTIHYNEQFF.